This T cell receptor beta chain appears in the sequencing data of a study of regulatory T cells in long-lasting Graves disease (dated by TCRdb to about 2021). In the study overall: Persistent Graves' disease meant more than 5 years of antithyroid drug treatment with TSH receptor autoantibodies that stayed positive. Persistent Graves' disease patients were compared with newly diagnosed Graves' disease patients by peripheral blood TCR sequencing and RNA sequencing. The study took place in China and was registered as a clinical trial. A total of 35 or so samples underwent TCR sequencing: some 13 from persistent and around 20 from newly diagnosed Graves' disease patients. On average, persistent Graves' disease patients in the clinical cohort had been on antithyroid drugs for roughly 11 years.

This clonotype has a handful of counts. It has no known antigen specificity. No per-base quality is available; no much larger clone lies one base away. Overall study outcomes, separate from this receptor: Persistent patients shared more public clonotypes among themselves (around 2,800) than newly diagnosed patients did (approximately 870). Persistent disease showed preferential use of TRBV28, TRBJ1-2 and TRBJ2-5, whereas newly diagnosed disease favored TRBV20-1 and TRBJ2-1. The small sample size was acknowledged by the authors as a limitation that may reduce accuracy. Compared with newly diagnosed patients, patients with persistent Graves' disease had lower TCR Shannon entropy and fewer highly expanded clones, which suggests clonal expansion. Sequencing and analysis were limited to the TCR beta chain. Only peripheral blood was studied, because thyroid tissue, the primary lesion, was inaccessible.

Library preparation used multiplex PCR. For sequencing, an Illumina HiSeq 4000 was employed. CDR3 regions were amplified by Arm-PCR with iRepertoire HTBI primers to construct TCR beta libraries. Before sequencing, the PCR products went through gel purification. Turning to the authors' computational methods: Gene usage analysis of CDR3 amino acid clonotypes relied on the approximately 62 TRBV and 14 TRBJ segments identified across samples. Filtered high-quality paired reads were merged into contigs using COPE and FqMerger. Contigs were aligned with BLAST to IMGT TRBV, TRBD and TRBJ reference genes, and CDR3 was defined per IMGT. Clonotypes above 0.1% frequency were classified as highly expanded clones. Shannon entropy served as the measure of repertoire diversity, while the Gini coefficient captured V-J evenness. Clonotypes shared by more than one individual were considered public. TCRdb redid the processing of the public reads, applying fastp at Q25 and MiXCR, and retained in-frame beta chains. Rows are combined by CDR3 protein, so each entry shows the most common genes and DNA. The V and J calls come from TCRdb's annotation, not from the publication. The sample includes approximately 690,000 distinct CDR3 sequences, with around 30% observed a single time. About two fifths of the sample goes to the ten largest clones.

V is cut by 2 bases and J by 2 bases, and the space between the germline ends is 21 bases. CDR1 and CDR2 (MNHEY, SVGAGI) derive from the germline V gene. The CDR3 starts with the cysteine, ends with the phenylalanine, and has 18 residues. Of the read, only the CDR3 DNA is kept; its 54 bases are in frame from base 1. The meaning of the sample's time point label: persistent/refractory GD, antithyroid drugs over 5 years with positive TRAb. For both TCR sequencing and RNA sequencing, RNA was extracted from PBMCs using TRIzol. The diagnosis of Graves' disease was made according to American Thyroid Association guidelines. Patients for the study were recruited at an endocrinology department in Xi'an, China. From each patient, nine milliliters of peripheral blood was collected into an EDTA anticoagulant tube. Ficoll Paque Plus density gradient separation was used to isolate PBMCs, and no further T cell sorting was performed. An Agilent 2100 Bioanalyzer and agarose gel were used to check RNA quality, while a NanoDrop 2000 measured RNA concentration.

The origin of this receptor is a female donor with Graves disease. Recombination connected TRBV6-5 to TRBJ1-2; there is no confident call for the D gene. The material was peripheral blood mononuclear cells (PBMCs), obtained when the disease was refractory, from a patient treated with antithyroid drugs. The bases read TGTGCCAGCAGTTACGCCCTTGCCCTCGAGACCGGGAACTATGGCTACACCTTC. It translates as CASSYALALETGNYGYTF.